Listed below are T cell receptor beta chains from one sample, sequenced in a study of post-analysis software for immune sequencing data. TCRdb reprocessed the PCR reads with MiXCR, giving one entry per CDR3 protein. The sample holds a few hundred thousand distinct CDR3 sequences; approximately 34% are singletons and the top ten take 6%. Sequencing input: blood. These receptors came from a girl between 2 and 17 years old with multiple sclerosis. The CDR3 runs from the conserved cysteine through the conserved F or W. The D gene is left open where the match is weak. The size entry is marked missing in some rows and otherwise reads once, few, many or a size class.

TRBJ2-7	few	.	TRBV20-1	TGCAGTGCTAGAGATCTGGGCAGCTACGAGCAGTACTTC	CSARDLGSYEQYF
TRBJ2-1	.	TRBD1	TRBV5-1	TGCGCCAGCAGTCTCCTGACAGGGGGCGCAATAGGGGGCAGCTACAATGAGCAGTTCTTC	CASSLLTGGAIGGSYNEQFF
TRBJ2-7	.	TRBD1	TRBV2	TGTGCCAGCAGGGGGGACAGGGGGACCTACGAGCAGTACTTC	CASRGDRGTYEQYF
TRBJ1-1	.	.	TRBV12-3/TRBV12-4	TGTGCCAGCAGTTTGACTGGGGATAACACTGGAGCTTTCTTT	CASSLTGDNTGAFF
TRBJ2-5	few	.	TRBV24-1	TGTGCCACCAGTGATTTGGGACAGCAAGAGACCCAGTACTTC	CATSDLGQQETQYF
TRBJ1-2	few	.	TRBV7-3	TGTGCCAGCAGCTCCGATCCACAACCGGGCTATTATGGCTACACCTTC	CASSSDPQPGYYGYTF
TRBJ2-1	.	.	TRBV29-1	TGCAGCGTTGAAGTGCGGGGCGTCTCCTACAATGAGCAGTTCTTC	CSVEVRGVSYNEQFF
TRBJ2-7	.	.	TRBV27	TGTGCCAGCAGTTTAGGGGCAGGGCTCGAGCAGTACTTC	CASSLGAGLEQYF
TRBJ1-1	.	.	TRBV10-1	TGCGCCAGCAGTGAGTCGGTCGGTAATGAAGCTTTCTTT	CASSESVGNEAFF
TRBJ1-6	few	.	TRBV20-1	TGCAGTGCTAGGGTCGGGATAGATTCACCCCTCCACTTT	CSARVGIDSPLHF
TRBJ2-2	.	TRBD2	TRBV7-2	TGTGCCAGCACCCCAGGACTAGAGTCCGGGGAGCTGTTTTTT	CASTPGLESGELFF
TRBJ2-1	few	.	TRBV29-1	TGCAGCCTAAGATCGGGGGCCTACAATGAGCAGTTCTTC	CSLRSGAYNEQFF
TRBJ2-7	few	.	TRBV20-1	TGCAGTGTCGGGGACGGATCCTACGAGCAGTACTTC	CSVGDGSYEQYF
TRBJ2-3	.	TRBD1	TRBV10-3	TGTGCCATCAGGGGACAGGGTCTGGGGGCAGCAGATACGCAGTATTTT	CAIRGQGLGAADTQYF
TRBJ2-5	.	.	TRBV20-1	TGCAGTGCCGCTAGAGAGCGGATACAAGAGACCCAGTACTTC	CSAARERIQETQYF
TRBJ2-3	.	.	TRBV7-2	TGTGCCAGCAGCTTAGTGGGGGTGGAATCGGAGTATTTT	CASSLVGVESEYF
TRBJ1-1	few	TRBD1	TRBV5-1	TGCGCCAGCAGCTCTCCGACAGGGAAGAGAGCTTTCTTT	CASSSPTGKRAFF
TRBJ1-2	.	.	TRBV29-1	TGCAGCGTTGAACCCTGGGGTGGCTACACCTTC	CSVEPWGGYTF
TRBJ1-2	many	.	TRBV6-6	TGTGCCAGCAGTCGTACGGATAACTATGGCTACACCTTC	CASSRTDNYGYTF
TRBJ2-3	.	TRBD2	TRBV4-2	TGTGCCAGCAGCCAAGATCCTGCGGGGGGCCGCACAGATACGCAGTATTTT	CASSQDPAGGRTDTQYF
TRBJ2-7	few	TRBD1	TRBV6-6	TGTGCCAGCAGTTCCCCGGGACAGGGGTCGATCTACGAGCAGTACTTC	CASSSPGQGSIYEQYF
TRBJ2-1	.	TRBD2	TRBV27	TGTGCCAGCAGTTACCCCCGGGGGGTTGAGCAGTTCTTC	CASSYPRGVEQFF
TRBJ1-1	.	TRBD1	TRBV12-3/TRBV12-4	TGTGCCACACAGGGGGCAGGGGGAGCTTTCTTT	CATQGAGGAFF
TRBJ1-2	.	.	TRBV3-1	TGTGCCAGCAGCCAAGAAGGCGGGGGCTACACCTTC	CASSQEGGGYTF
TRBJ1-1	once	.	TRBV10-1	TGCGCCAGCAGTGACAGACTGATGAACACTGAAGCTTTCTTT	CASSDRLMNTEAFF